A single sample gave rise to the 14 T cell receptor beta chains below, sequenced in a study of blood T cell repertoires in COVID-19. Sequencing was performed with immunoSEQ multiplex PCR; in TCRdb, only in-frame clones are kept and a portion is missing. The sample comprises tens of thousands of clones, 91% of which are singletons, and over 10% rests with the top ten. The sample taken for sequencing was peripheral blood. Every receptor here comes from a human donor with active COVID-19. The donor label of this sample is uncertain.

The chain employs TRBV7-2 and TRBJ2-3; D not certain. This CDR3 contains 13 residues. Trimming stripped 5 bases from V and 5 bases from J, with 11 bases between. The germline gives CDR1 SGHTA, CDR2 FQGNSA. The CDR3 DNA reads TGTGCCAGCAGCATAGGACGCGGAGATACGCAGTATTTT. It yields the protein CASSIGRGDTQYF.

V gene TRBV7-2 combines with J gene TRBJ1-4, with D maybe TRBD1 (6 bases). Germline V gene data show CDR1 as SGHTA and CDR2 as FQGNSA. V was pared by 7 bases and J by 8 bases, with 20 bases between. The CDR3 sequence is 15 residues long. The CDR3 nucleotides read TGTGCCAGCAACATACGGGGGGGCGAGAGGGAAAAACTGTTTTTT. It translates to CASNIRGGEREKLFF.

The CDR3 bases are TGTGCCAGCAGTTTACTCACTAGCGGACGATACAATGAGCAGTTCTTC. Translating gives CASSLLTSGRYNEQFF. This sequence joins TRBV27 and TRBJ2-1, with 8 bases aligning to TRBD2. Germline-derived CDR1 and CDR2 are MNHEY and SMNVEV (reference sequence). CDR3 length: 16 amino acids. V was pared by 2 bases and J by 4 bases, with 7 bases of the junction left unmatched.

The chain recombines TRBV27 with TRBJ1-3; no definite D call. There are 17 residues in the CDR3. Germline CDR1 MNHEY, CDR2 SMNVEV (reference sequence). V lost 6 bases to trimming and J lost 0 bases, with 18 bases between them. The CDR3 here is CASSPSARLLSGNTIYF. CDR3 DNA sequence: TGTGCCAGCAGCCCAAGCGCGAGACTCCTCTCTGGAAACACCATATATTTT.

The chain links TRBV27 to TRBJ2-3, with 14 bases lining up with TRBD2. CDR3 size: 15 residues. J lost 6 bases, V lost 6 bases, and 5 bases had no gene match. The germline CDR1 and CDR2 sequences are MNHEY and SMNVEV (reference sequence). DNA of the CDR3: TGTGCCAGCAGGGGACTAGCGGGAGAGGGGGATACGCAGTATTTT. Encoded protein: CASRGLAGEGDTQYF.

The chain has TRBV5-4 and TRBJ2-1, with 7 nucleotides matching TRBD2. The CDR3 has 15 residues. Germline assignment: CDR1 SGHNT and CDR2 YYREEE (reference sequence). V was pared by 2 bases and J by 8 bases, with 10 bases of the junction left unmatched. DNA of the CDR3: TGTGCCAGCAGCTTTCCCCGCGGGGGACGTGATGAGCAGTTCTTC. Translated, it gives CASSFPRGGRDEQFF.

V usage is TRBV7-2 and J usage is TRBJ2-7, with a tentative D call TRBD2 (5 bases). Trimming stripped 5 bases from V and 3 bases from J, with 17 bases between. The CDR3 is made up of 15 amino acids. CDR1 is SGHTA and CDR2 is FQGNSA in the germline V gene. CDR3 nucleotides: TGTGCCAGCAGCCTCGACCGGACTTTTGGCTACGAGCAGTACTTC. Translated, it gives CASSLDRTFGYEQYF.

The gene calls are TRBV20-1 and TRBJ1-1; D ambiguous. The V gene lost 3 bases and the J gene lost 7 bases, with 12 bases spanning the gap. Germline CDR1 is DFQATT and CDR2 is SNEGSKA (reference sequence). The CDR3 is 12 residues long. CDR3 loop: CSASMGRVEAFF. The DNA for the CDR3 is TGCAGTGCTAGTATGGGGAGGGTTGAAGCTTTCTTT.

The rearrangement joins TRBV6-1 to TRBJ2-6; D call uncertain. The CDR3 loop spans 17 amino acids. The V and J ends lost 1 base and 0 bases respectively, with 10 bases between them. CDR1 is MNHNS and CDR2 is SASEGT in the germline V gene. CDR3 amino acids: CASSEDKVLSGANVLTF. The CDR3, as DNA: TGTGCCAGCAGTGAAGACAAAGTCCTCTCTGGGGCCAACGTCCTGACTTTC.

V usage is TRBV20-1 and J usage is TRBJ1-2; 11 nucleotides match TRBD1. Germline V gene sequence: CDR1 DFQATT, CDR2 SNEGSKA (reference sequence). The junction had 6 bases not matched to a gene; V was cut back by 3 bases and J by 3 bases. This CDR3 comprises 15 residues. CDR3: CSASTRDRGYYGYTF. The CDR3 DNA sequence: TGCAGTGCTAGTACCCGGGACAGGGGGTACTATGGCTACACCTTC.

This chain links TRBV6-5 with TRBJ1-5; 7 bases are a match to TRBD1. The germline V gene has CDR1 MNHEY and CDR2 SVGAGI. The CDR3 has 13 amino acids. V lost 6 bases, J lost 7 bases, and 6 bases stayed unmatched. The CDR3 DNA is TGTGCCAGCAGCCCGACAGGGAGCCAGCCCCAGCATTTT. It yields the protein CASSPTGSQPQHF.

The genes are TRBV18 and TRBJ1-6; 7 bases are shared with TRBD1. The V and J ends lost 6 bases and 11 bases, in that order; junction bases with no gene match: 10. Germline V gene data show CDR1 as KGHSH and CDR2 as LQKENI. This CDR3 is built from 14 residues. The CDR3 DNA sequence: TGTGCCAGCTCCCTTATCGGACAGGCGGCACCCCTCCACTTT. Translated: CASSLIGQAAPLHF.

This clone was detected ten times or more. The V and J genes are TRBV5-4 and TRBJ2-1; 10 bases align to TRBD2. V lost 4 bases and J lost 2; bases outside the gene matches: 6. The CDR3 contains 16 residues. Germline CDR1 SGHNT, CDR2 YYREEE (reference sequence). The CDR3 loop is CASSRAAGGPYNEQFF. The CDR3 DNA reads as TGTGCCAGCAGCCGCGCAGCGGGAGGGCCCTACAATGAGCAGTTCTTC.

This clone occurred once. The gene calls are TRBV7-2 and TRBJ2-1; 13 bases match TRBD2. The CDR3 runs to 16 residues. V trimming: 5 bases; J trimming: 6 bases; junction bases outside the gene matches: 7. CDR1 SGHTA and CDR2 FQGNSA come from the germline V gene. CDR3 sequence reads: CASSRPGLAGANEQFF. The CDR3 DNA follows: TGTGCCAGCAGCCGTCCCGGACTAGCGGGAGCCAATGAGCAGTTCTTC.